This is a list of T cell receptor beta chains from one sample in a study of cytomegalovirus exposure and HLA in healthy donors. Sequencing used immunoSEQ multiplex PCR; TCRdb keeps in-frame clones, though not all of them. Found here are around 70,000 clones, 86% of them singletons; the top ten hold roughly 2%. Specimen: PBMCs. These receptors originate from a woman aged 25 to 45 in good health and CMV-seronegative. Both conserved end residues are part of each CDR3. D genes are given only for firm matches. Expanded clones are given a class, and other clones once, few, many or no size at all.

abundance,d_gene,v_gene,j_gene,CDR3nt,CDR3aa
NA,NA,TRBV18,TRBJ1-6,TGTGCCAGCTCACTCTATGTAAGGGGGACGGCGAATTCACCCCTCCACTTT,CASSLYVRGTANSPLHF
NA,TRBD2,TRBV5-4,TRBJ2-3,TGTGCCAGCAGCGGTACTGGACTAGCTACAGATACGCAGTATTTT,CASSGTGLATDTQYF
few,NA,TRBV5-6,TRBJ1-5,TGTGCCAGCAGCCTAGGGGGTACTCAGCCCCAGCATTTT,CASSLGGTQPQHF
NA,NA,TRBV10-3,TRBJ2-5,TGTGCCATCAGTGATTCGCGAGAGCAGTACTTC,CAISDSREQYF
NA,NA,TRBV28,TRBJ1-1,TGTGCCAGCTATTTACGGGGGAACACTGAAGCTTTCTTT,CASYLRGNTEAFF
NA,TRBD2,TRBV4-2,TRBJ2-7,TGTGCCAGCAGCCAGGATCTGACTAGCGTAAACCTCTACGAGCAGTACTTC,CASSQDLTSVNLYEQYF
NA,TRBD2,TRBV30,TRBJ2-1,TGTGCCTGGAGCGAGGGGCGGGAGGGCCTTAATGAGCAGTTCTTC,CAWSEGREGLNEQFF
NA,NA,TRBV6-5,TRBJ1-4,TGTGCCAGCAGTTACCATAGCAATGAAAAACTGTTTTTT,CASSYHSNEKLFF
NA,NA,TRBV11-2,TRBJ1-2,TGTGCCAGCAGCTTAGTTTCGGGGGGCGATGGCTACACCTTC,CASSLVSGGDGYTF
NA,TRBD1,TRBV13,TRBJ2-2,TGTGCCAGCAGCTCAGGACAGGGGGCTGTCGAGAACACCGGGGAGCTGTTTTTT,CASSSGQGAVENTGELFF
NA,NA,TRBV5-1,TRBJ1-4,TGCGCCAGCAGCTTGGGACAGGAGATTACTAATGAAAAACTGTTTTTT,CASSLGQEITNEKLFF
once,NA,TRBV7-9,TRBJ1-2,TGTGCCAGCAGCTTCTCAGGGGCGCATTATGGCTACACCTTC,CASSFSGAHYGYTF
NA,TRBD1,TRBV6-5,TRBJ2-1,TGTGCCAGCAGGCGGGACAGGGGGTTCAATGAGCAGTTCTTC,CASRRDRGFNEQFF
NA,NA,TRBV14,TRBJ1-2,TGTGCCAGCAGCCAGACGGAGAACTATGGCTACACCTTC,CASSQTENYGYTF
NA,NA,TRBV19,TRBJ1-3,TGTGCCAGTAGGAATCGCGTCACAGGGTCTGGAAACACCATATATTTT,CASRNRVTGSGNTIYF
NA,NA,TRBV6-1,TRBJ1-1,TGTGCCAGCAGTGAACCTAATGGGGGGACTGAAGCTTTCTTT,CASSEPNGGTEAFF
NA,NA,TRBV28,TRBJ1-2,TGTGCCAGCAGATCCGGGGGGCCTGGCTACACCTTC,CASRSGGPGYTF
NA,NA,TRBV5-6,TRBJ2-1,TGTGCCAGCAGCCCCGAAGGAGCTGGAGGATACAATGAGCAGTTCTTC,CASSPEGAGGYNEQFF
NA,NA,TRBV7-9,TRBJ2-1,TGTGCCAGCAGCTTCAGGGGGGACTTTTACAATGAGCAGTTCTTC,CASSFRGDFYNEQFF
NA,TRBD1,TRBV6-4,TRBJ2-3,TGTGCCAGCAGTGAGTCTGGGGGACAGGGCTCAGATACGCAGTATTTT,CASSESGGQGSDTQYF
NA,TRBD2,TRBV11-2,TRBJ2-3,TGTGCCAGCAGCTGGGGACTAGCGGGAGGGCTAGGCGCAGATACGCAGTATTTT,CASSWGLAGGLGADTQYF
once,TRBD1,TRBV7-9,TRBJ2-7,TGTTCCAGCAGCCCTAGGACAGGGGACACCGCAAGCTCCTACGAGCAGTACTTC,CSSSPRTGDTASSYEQYF
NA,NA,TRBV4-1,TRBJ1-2,TGCGCCAGCAGCCAAGAGTCGAGGAGCCATCCTAACTATGGCTACACCTTC,CASSQESRSHPNYGYTF
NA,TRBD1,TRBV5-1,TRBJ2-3,TGCGCCAGCAGCTTGGAAGAGACAGGGTCAGATACGCAGTATTTT,CASSLEETGSDTQYF
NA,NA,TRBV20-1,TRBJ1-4,TGCAGTGCCCCGGATGAAAAACTGTTTTTT,CSAPDEKLFF
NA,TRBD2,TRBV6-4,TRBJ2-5,TGTGCCAGCTTAACCCGACTAGCGGGTTGCGAGACCCAGTACTTC,CASLTRLAGCETQYF
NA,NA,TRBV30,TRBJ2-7,TGTGCCTGGAGTGTAGCCGGGCAGGGAAGGGCCTACGAGCAGTACTTC,CAWSVAGQGRAYEQYF
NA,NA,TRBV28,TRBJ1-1,TGTGCCAGCAGTTTACCAAACTGGAACACTGAAGCTTTCTTT,CASSLPNWNTEAFF
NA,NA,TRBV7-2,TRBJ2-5,TGTGCCAGCAGCTCCCCGAATAGCGGAATAGACCAAGAGACCCAGTACTTC,CASSSPNSGIDQETQYF
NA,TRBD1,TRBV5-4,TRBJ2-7,TGTGCCAGCAGTTCCGGGACAGGGGGCTACGAGCAGTACTTC,CASSSGTGGYEQYF
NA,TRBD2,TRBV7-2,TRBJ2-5,TGTGCCAGCAGCAGGGGCCCGGGGCAGCGGGATGCGGAGACCCAGTACTTC,CASSRGPGQRDAETQYF
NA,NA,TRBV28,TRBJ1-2,TGTGCCAGCAGTACCTACTCTGGGACACCGAGGGACTATGGCTACACCTTC,CASSTYSGTPRDYGYTF
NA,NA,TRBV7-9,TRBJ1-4,TGTTCCAGCACTCCTGAGATCGGGAAACTGTTTTTT,CSSTPEIGKLFF
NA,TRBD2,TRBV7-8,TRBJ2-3,TGTGCCAGCAGCTTAGTTGGGGCGGGAGGGCCAACAGATACGCAGTATTTT,CASSLVGAGGPTDTQYF
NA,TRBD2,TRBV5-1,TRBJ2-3,TGCGCCAGCAGCTCGAAGAGCGGGAGTCCCACAGATACGCAGTATTTT,CASSSKSGSPTDTQYF
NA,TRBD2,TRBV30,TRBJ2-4,TGTGCCTGGAGTGTACGGAAGCTAGCGGGAGAAGAATGGGCCATTCAGTACTTC,CAWSVRKLAGEEWAIQYF
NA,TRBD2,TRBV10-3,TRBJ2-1,TGTGCCATCAGTGATGCCCCGGGACTAGCGGGAGGCCGCTCCTACAATGAGCAGTTCTTC,CAISDAPGLAGGRSYNEQFF
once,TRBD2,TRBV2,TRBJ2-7,TGTGCCAGCAGTGAAGTCGGGACTAGCGGGGCCTACGAGCAGTACTTC,CASSEVGTSGAYEQYF
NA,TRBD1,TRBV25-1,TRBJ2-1,TGTGCCAGCAGTGTTGACAGGGGGCTAGACAATGAGCAGTTCTTC,CASSVDRGLDNEQFF
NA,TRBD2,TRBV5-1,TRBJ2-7,TGCGCCAGCAGCTTGGCCGGGGCGGGGGCTAGCGGGACGTACGAGCAGTACTTC,CASSLAGAGASGTYEQYF
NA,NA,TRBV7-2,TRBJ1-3,TGTGCCAGCAGCTTATCCGACAGCTCTGGAAACACCATATATTTT,CASSLSDSSGNTIYF
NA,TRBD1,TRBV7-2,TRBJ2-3,TGTGCCAGCAGCTGGGACAGGACAGATACGCAGTATTTT,CASSWDRTDTQYF
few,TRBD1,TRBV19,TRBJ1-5,TGTGCCAGTAGTATCCTCGGGGCCAGGGGGCATTGGCCCCAGCATTTT,CASSILGARGHWPQHF
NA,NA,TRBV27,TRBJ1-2,TGTGCCAGCAGTTCGAACAGGGCTCCTAACTATGGCTACACCTTC,CASSSNRAPNYGYTF
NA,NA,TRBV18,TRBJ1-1,TGTGCCAGCCCTCCGCCTAATAGGGAGGGTTGGAACACTGAAGCTTTCTTT,CASPPPNREGWNTEAFF
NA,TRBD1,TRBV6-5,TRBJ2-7,TGTGCCAGCAGTTACCATGTAGGACAGGCCTACGAGCAGTACTTC,CASSYHVGQAYEQYF